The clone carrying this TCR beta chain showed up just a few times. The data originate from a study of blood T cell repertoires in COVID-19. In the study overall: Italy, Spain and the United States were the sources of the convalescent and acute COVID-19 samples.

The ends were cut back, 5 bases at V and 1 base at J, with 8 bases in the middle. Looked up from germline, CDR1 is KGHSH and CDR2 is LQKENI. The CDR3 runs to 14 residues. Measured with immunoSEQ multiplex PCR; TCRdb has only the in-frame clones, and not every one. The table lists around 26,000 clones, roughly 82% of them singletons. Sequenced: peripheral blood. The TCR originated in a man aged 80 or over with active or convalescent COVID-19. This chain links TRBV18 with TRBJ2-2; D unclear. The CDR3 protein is CASSWQRNTGELFF. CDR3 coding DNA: TGTGCCAGCTCATGGCAGCGGAACACCGGGGAGCTGTTTTTT.